These 24 T cell receptor beta chains originate from one sample sequenced in a study of blood T cell repertoires in COVID-19. Some clones are missing from TCRdb's copy, which holds only in-frame ones; the method was immunoSEQ multiplex PCR. The sample shows just under 60,000 clones, around 81% of them seen only once. Sequenced material: peripheral blood. These receptors were obtained from an elderly man with COVID-19, enrolled during active disease.

The chain links TRBV2 to TRBJ1-2, with D possibly matching TRBD1 (5 bases). V was trimmed by 1 base and J by 10 bases, leaving 10 bases between them. The CDR3 runs to 12 residues. Germline V gene lookup returns CDR1 SNHLY and CDR2 FYNNEI. The CDR3 region is CASSEGGVHYTF. As DNA, the CDR3 is TGTGCCAGCAGTGAAGGGGGGGTCCACTACACCTTC.

The chain joins TRBV28 to TRBJ2-7; 12 nucleotides agree with TRBD2. The CDR3 spans 16 residues. Germline CDR1 reads MDHEN; CDR2 reads SYDVKM. Trimming cost V 3 bases and J 3 bases; bases outside gene matches: 6. The CDR3 loop is CASSLARTSGNYEQYV. The CDR3 DNA is TGTGCCAGCAGTTTGGCCCGGACTAGCGGGAACTACGAGCAGTACGTC.

This sequence joins TRBV6-5 and TRBJ1-1, with D hard to call. Looked up from germline, CDR1 is MNHEY and CDR2 is SVGAGI. V dropped 2 bases and J dropped 0 bases, with 7 bases sitting between them. This CDR3 has 14 residues. CDR3 in amino acids: CASSYRSMNTEAFF. DNA of the CDR3: TGTGCCAGCAGTTACAGGAGTATGAACACTGAAGCTTTCTTT.

The chain employs TRBV5-1 and TRBJ1-1; D is unclear. Trimming left V 0 bases short and J 1 base short, with 10 bases between. This CDR3 spans 15 amino acids. CDR1 is SGHRS and CDR2 is YFSETQ in the germline V gene. The CDR3 loop is CASSLVLGQNTEAFF. CDR3 in DNA: TGCGCCAGCAGCTTGGTGTTGGGCCAGAACACTGAAGCTTTCTTT.

The rearrangement joins TRBV7-9 to TRBJ2-3; 9 bases agree with TRBD2. Germline V lookup: CDR1 SEHNR, CDR2 FQNEAQ (reference sequence). The CDR3 has 17 amino acids. V shed 11 bases, J shed 2 bases, and the junction held 17 bases outside the gene matches. The CDR3 loop reads CAGRPEGGRGDTDTQYF. The CDR3 coding sequence is TGTGCCGGCCGGCCCGAAGGCGGGAGGGGGGACACAGATACGCAGTATTTT.

The V gene is TRBV2, the J gene TRBJ2-3, with D uncertain. The CDR3 spans 14 residues. The germline CDR1 and CDR2 sequences are SNHLY and FYNNEI. V lost 7 bases to trimming and J lost 0 bases, with 11 bases between them. In nucleotides, the CDR3 is TGTGCCAGCAAGCAGTTGACAAGCACAGATACGCAGTATTTT. This codes for CASKQLTSTDTQYF.

V and J are TRBV18 and TRBJ2-4; 10 bases line up with TRBD1. Germline V CDR1 and CDR2: KGHSH, LQKENI. The CDR3 is made up of 17 amino acids. Losses at the gene ends were 1 base for V and 6 bases for J; bases not matched to a gene: 9. Here the CDR3 DNA reads TGTGCCAGCTCACCACTCCCGGGACAGGGGACAGGAAACATTCAGTACTTC. Its protein product is CASSPLPGQGTGNIQYF.

The chain joins TRBV18 to TRBJ1-1; the D is unclear. The V end lost 6 bases, the J end lost 0 bases, and 8 bases lay between the germline ends. The CDR3 sequence is 13 residues long. The germline V gene encodes CDR1 KGHSH and CDR2 LQKENI. The CDR3: CASSLDLNTEAFF. In nucleotides, the CDR3 is TGTGCCAGCTCCTTGGACTTGAACACTGAAGCTTTCTTT.

The table lists this clone with a few counts. V and J are TRBV6-5 and TRBJ2-2; TRBD1 aligns across 9 bases. The CDR3 sequence is 16 residues long. Germline CDR1 reads MNHEY; CDR2 reads SVGAGI. V was clipped by 4 bases and J by 5 bases; unmatched bases: 8. The CDR3: CASSSGGTGRTGELFF. Here the CDR3 DNA reads TGTGCCAGCAGTTCTGGCGGGACAGGGCGGACCGGGGAGCTGTTTTTT.

This clone was detected a few times. The rearrangement links TRBV18 to TRBJ1-1; TRBD1 agrees at 7 bases. Germline V gives CDR1 KGHSH, CDR2 LQKENI. V shed 0 bases and J 8 bases; nucleotides not matched to a gene: 6. This CDR3 contains 14 residues. DNA of the CDR3: TGTGCCAGCTCACCACCCACGAACAGGGGAGAAGCTTTCTTT. Translated: CASSPPTNRGEAFF.

The CDR3 reads CASSQARGNYEQYF. CDR3 DNA: TGCGCCAGCAGCCAGGCAAGGGGGAACTACGAGCAGTACTTC. The chain has TRBV4-3 and TRBJ2-7; D may be TRBD1 (6 bases). The CDR3 runs to 14 residues. Per the germline V gene, CDR1 is LGHNA and CDR2 is YSLEER. The ends were cut back, 3 bases at V and 3 bases at J, with 12 bases in the middle.

This CDR3 is CASSLGQTMNTEAFF. CDR3 bases: TGCGCCAGCAGCTTGGGGCAGACAATGAACACTGAAGCTTTCTTT. The chain uses TRBV5-1 and TRBJ1-1; D gene unclear. Germline V CDR1 and CDR2: SGHRS, YFSETQ. CDR3 length: 15 amino acids. V was pared by 0 bases and J by 0 bases, with 9 bases between.

The chain carries TRBV18 and TRBJ1-3; D not resolved. Germline CDR1 is KGHSH and CDR2 is LQKENI. The CDR3 sequence is 17 residues long. The ends were cut back, 6 bases at V and 1 base at J, with 19 bases in the middle. The CDR3, as DNA: TGTGCCAGCTCCCAACAGCCGACCCTGCAGTCTGGAAACACCATATATTTT. This gives the protein CASSQQPTLQSGNTIYF.

The rearrangement joins TRBV18 to TRBJ1-1, with TRBD1 matching over 9 bases. Germline V lookup: CDR1 KGHSH, CDR2 LQKENI. The CDR3 sequence is 16 residues long. The V gene end was trimmed by 3 bases and the J gene end by 0 bases; junction bases not matched to a gene: 5. The CDR3 sequence: CASSPGTGTLNTEAFF. The CDR3 DNA sequence: TGTGCCAGCTCACCCGGGACAGGGACTTTGAACACTGAAGCTTTCTTT.

The rearrangement links TRBV24-1 to TRBJ1-4; D possibly corresponds to TRBD1 (5 bases). The V end was cut by 2 bases, the J end by 11 bases, with 11 bases between. The CDR3 runs 13 residues. Looked up from germline, CDR1 is KGHDR and CDR2 is SFDVKD. Written as DNA, the CDR3 is TGTGCCACCAGTGATTCGGGGGATGGGAAACTGTTTTTT. It yields the protein CATSDSGDGKLFF.

The V gene is TRBV21-1, the J gene TRBJ2-7; the table calls TRBD2, which could not be checked here. TRBV21-1 is a documented pseudogene. This CDR3 region has 15 residues. The CDR3 region is CASSNGGESSYEQYV. The CDR3 DNA is TGTGCCAGCAGCAACGGGGGGGAATCCTCCTACGAGCAGTACGTC.

This clone has only one observation. The V and J genes are TRBV2 and TRBJ1-3; D ambiguous. The CDR3 runs to 13 residues. Germline lookup yields CDR1 SNHLY and CDR2 FYNNEI. V was clipped by 5 bases and J by 3 bases, with 8 bases between them. The CDR3 DNA reads TGTGCCAGCAGTCGAGGGCTTGGAAACACCATATATTTT. This gives the protein CASSRGLGNTIYF. Full variable domain (missing parts from reference TRBV2 and TRBJ1-3): EPEVTQTPSHQVTQMGQEVILRCVPISNHLYFYWYRQILGQKVEFLVSFYNNEISEKSEIFDDQFSVERPDGSNFTLKIRSTKLEDSAMYFCASSRGLGNTIYFGEGSWLTVV.

The V gene is TRBV25-1, the J gene TRBJ2-7; 12 nucleotides line up with TRBD1. Germline values: CDR1 MGHDK, CDR2 SYGVNS. Losses at the gene ends were 0 bases for V and 4 bases for J; bases not matched to a gene: 4. The CDR3 loop spans 16 amino acids. The DNA for the CDR3 is TGTGCCAGCAGTGAATATGGGGACAGGGGGCTTTACGAGCAGTACTTC. This sequence encodes CASSEYGDRGLYEQYF.

CDR3 sequence (DNA): TGTGCCAGTCAACCGGGTGGCTATGGCTACACCTTC. Protein: CASQPGGYGYTF. This chain joins TRBV19 and TRBJ1-2; D call uncertain. The ends were cut back, 8 bases at V and 4 bases at J, with 11 bases in the middle. In germline, CDR1 is LNHDA, CDR2 SQIVND (reference sequence). The CDR3 has 12 amino acids.

The rearrangement joins TRBV1 to TRBJ2-5; no check of the table's D call, TRBD1, against the DNA was made. TRBV1 is listed as a pseudogene. The CDR3 runs 15 residues. CDR3 nucleotides: TGCACCAGCAGCCAAGATCGAACAGTCGAGGAGACCCAGTACTTC. It specifies CTSSQDRTVEETQYF.

The chain joins TRBV5-1 to TRBJ2-1; D gene uncertain. The CDR3 loop spans 14 amino acids. With 0 bases removed from V and 2 bases from J, the gap between germline ends came to 6 bases. Germline V gene lookup returns CDR1 SGHRS and CDR2 YFSETQ. CDR3 region: CASSLAGAYNEQFF. The DNA of the CDR3 is TGCGCCAGCAGCTTGGCTGGAGCCTACAATGAGCAGTTCTTC.

The chain has TRBV19 and TRBJ1-2, with D hard to call. V was pared by 7 bases and J by 3 bases, with 9 bases between. This CDR3 has 12 amino acids. Germline assignment: CDR1 LNHDA and CDR2 SQIVND (reference sequence). CDR3 in DNA: TGTGCCAGTAAGGAGGGTGACTATGGCTACACCTTC. This encodes CASKEGDYGYTF. The variable domain in full, with the rest retrieved from reference TRBV19 and TRBJ1-2, is DGGITQSPKYLFRKEGQNVTLSCEQNLNHDAMYWYRQDPGQGLRLIYYSQIVNDFQKGDIAEGYSVSREKKESFPLTVTSAQKNPTAFYLCASKEGDYGYTFGSGTRLTVV.

The chain is built from TRBV7-7 and TRBJ2-5, with a weak D call TRBD2 (6 bases). V was trimmed by 3 bases and J by 4 bases, leaving 12 bases between them. From germline, CDR1 is SSHAT and CDR2 FNYEAQ (reference sequence). This CDR3 comprises 14 residues. CDR3 sequence (DNA): TGTGCCAGCAGCTTTAGAGAAGCGGGAGAGACCCAGTACTTC. Protein sequence: CASSFREAGETQYF.

The rearrangement uses TRBV5-1 and TRBJ2-3; D possibly corresponds to TRBD2 (6 bases). The CDR3 runs to 15 residues. V dropped 4 bases and J dropped 2 bases, with 14 bases sitting between them. Germline CDR1 is SGHRS and CDR2 is YFSETQ. This chain's CDR3 is CASSLGTSLTDTQYF. The CDR3 region has the DNA TGCGCCAGCAGCCTCGGGACTTCACTCACAGATACGCAGTATTTT.